The 23 T cell receptor beta chains in this list originate from one sample, sequenced in a study of Tregs in tolerant kidney transplant recipients. Sequenced by immunoSEQ multiplex PCR; TCRdb stores in-frame clones only, minus some. This repertoire shows approximately 98,000 clones, nearly 90% found once; its top ten account for roughly 0.35%. Source: CD4+ T cells from blood, taken before the transplant. The receptors were sampled from a human donor who received a combined kidney and bone marrow transplant.

This clone was counted once. The chain uses TRBV18 and TRBJ2-3; no firm D call. The CDR3 spans 13 residues. Germline loops: CDR1 KGHSH, CDR2 LQKENI. V was pared by 2 bases and J by 2 bases, with 5 bases between. As DNA, the CDR3 is TGTGCCAGCTCACCAAGAGCCACAGATACGCAGTATTTT. Its protein is CASSPRATDTQYF.

Worth noting for this clone: Its ends do not fully match the called genes, so a read error is possible. J is TRBJ1-2 and V is TRBV5-3; no firm D call. TRBV5-3 is an ORF; its function is uncertain. The CDR3 is made up of 11 amino acids. In DNA form, the CDR3 reads TGTGCCAGCAGCTTCGAGGGCCGGGGCACCTTC. It specifies CASSFEGRGTF.

The chain joins TRBV5-1 to TRBJ1-4; D call uncertain. V lost 5 bases and J 2 bases, leaving 10 bases between the germline ends. The germline gives CDR1 SGHRS, CDR2 YFSETQ. The CDR3 loop spans 14 amino acids. CDR3 residues: CASSPVGTNEKLFF. In nucleotides, the CDR3 is TGCGCCAGCAGTCCGGTGGGCACTAATGAAAAACTGTTTTTT.

This rearrangement joins TRBV21-1 to TRBJ1-2; the table's D call, TRBD1, was not checked against the DNA. TRBV21-1 is a documented pseudogene. This CDR3 is built from 16 residues. The chain's CDR3 is CASSNLAGQGTYGYTF. CDR3 nucleotide sequence: TGTGCCAGCAGCAACTTGGCTGGACAGGGGACATATGGCTACACCTTC.

This rearrangement joins TRBV19 to TRBJ1-5; 8 nucleotides agree with TRBD1. The germline gives CDR1 LNHDA, CDR2 SQIVND (reference sequence). The ends lost 6 bases at V and 3 bases at J; junction bases unmatched: 7. This CDR3 spans 15 amino acids. This CDR3 is CASSPDRANNQPQHF. For the CDR3, the DNA is TGTGCCAGTAGCCCGGACAGGGCTAACAATCAGCCCCAGCATTTT.

This chain links TRBV29-1 with TRBJ2-7; the D gene is possibly TRBD1 (6 bases). Trimming pared 7 bases from V and 4 bases from J, leaving 14 bases between. Per the germline V gene, CDR1 is SQVTM and CDR2 is ANQGSEA. The CDR3 contains 12 residues. The CDR3 here is CSAGTTVYEQYF. CDR3 sequence (DNA): TGCAGCGCCGGGACAACAGTTTACGAGCAGTACTTC.

V is TRBV5-4 and J is TRBJ2-5, with TRBD1 matching over 8 bases. The V segment lost 4 bases and the J segment 3 bases; nucleotides outside the gene matches: 2. From germline, CDR1 is SGHNT and CDR2 YYREEE (reference sequence). The CDR3 totals 13 residues. In DNA form, the CDR3 reads TGTGCCAGCAGCAGGGGACAGGAAGAGACCCAGTACTTC. Its translation: CASSRGQEETQYF.

V gene TRBV11-2 combines with J gene TRBJ1-5, with 8 bases identical to TRBD1. CDR3 length: 15 residues. Per germline, CDR1 SGHAT and CDR2 FQNNGV. After removal of 6 bases from V and 3 bases from J, the junction contained 7 bases not matched to a gene. As DNA, the CDR3 is TGTGCCAGCAGTGGAGTCAGGGGGCCCAATCAGCCCCAGCATTTT. Amino acid sequence: CASSGVRGPNQPQHF.

For this clone: Other DNA sequences in the sample encode the same CDR3. This chain links TRBV7-2 with TRBJ2-7, with 13 positions matching TRBD2. CDR3 length equals 15 residues. The V and J ends lost 5 bases and 3 bases, in that order; junction bases with no gene match: 4. CDR1 is SGHTA, CDR2 FQGNSA, per germline. The DNA for the CDR3 is TGTGCCAGCAGCCCTAGACTAGCGGGAGGCTACGAGCAGTACTTC. Its protein is CASSPRLAGGYEQYF.

The chain uses TRBV6-1 and TRBJ2-7; 8 bases agree with TRBD1. The CDR3 has 15 amino acids. Germline V gene sequence: CDR1 MNHNS, CDR2 SASEGT. V lost 0 bases to trimming and J lost 6 bases; unmatched junction nucleotides: 7. CDR3 sequence (DNA): TGTGCCAGCAGTGAAGCAGGGCAGGGGGCTGGCGAGCAGTACTTC. Translating gives CASSEAGQGAGEQYF.

This chain uses TRBV11-3 with TRBJ2-2; the D is unclear. CDR3 size: 14 residues. Looked up from germline, CDR1 is SGHNT and CDR2 is YENEEA. V was clipped by 3 bases and J by 2 bases, with 7 bases between them. The CDR3 DNA reads as TGTGCCAGCAGCTTGCGGCTAAACACCGGGGAGCTGTTTTTT. It codes for CASSLRLNTGELFF.

The chain links TRBV7-2 to TRBJ2-3, with TRBD2 identical over 8 bases. Trimming cost V 1 base and J 7 bases; bases outside gene matches: 7. Germline V gene lookup returns CDR1 SGHTA and CDR2 FQGNSA. The CDR3 is 15 residues long. CDR3 sequence reads: CASSLGAGGTYTQYF. The CDR3, as DNA: TGTGCCAGCAGCTTAGGGGCGGGGGGAACATATACGCAGTATTTT.

This rearrangement joins TRBV10-3 to TRBJ1-1; 11 bases line up with TRBD1. The V gene end was trimmed by 2 bases and the J gene end by 5 bases; junction bases not matched to a gene: 1. The germline V gene encodes CDR1 ENHRY and CDR2 SYGVKD. CDR3 length equals 14 residues. Here the CDR3 DNA reads TGTGCCATCAGTGAGGGGACAGGGGGGACTGAAGCTTTCTTT. The encoded protein is CAISEGTGGTEAFF.

This chain links TRBV5-6 with TRBJ1-6, with 8 bases matching TRBD1. The CDR3 has 16 residues. Germline-derived CDR1 and CDR2 are SGHDT and YYEEEE. With 4 bases clipped from V and 6 bases from J, the junction kept 9 bases outside the gene matches. The CDR3 protein is CASSGDRGNFNSPLHF. The CDR3 nucleotides read TGTGCCAGCAGCGGCGACAGGGGAAATTTTAATTCACCCCTCCACTTT.

The chain uses TRBV28 and TRBJ2-1, with 9 bases lining up with TRBD2. The germline V gene encodes CDR1 MDHEN and CDR2 SYDVKM. J was trimmed by 6 bases and V by 2 bases; bases with no gene match: 5. This CDR3 is built from 15 residues. The CDR3 DNA follows: TGTGCCAGCAGTTTACTGCGGGAGGGCCGCAATGAGCAGTTCTTC. As protein: CASSLLREGRNEQFF.

The chain is built from TRBV2 and TRBJ1-2; D call uncertain. The CDR3 covers 13 residues. V shed 4 bases and J shed 8 bases, with 14 bases lying between them. Per the germline V gene, CDR1 is SNHLY and CDR2 is FYNNEI. CDR3 protein: CASSARRLVGYTF. CDR3 bases: TGTGCCAGCAGTGCCCGGAGGCTTGTCGGCTACACCTTC.

The V call is TRBV5-5, the J call TRBJ2-7, with 9 bases identical to TRBD1. The germline V gene encodes CDR1 SGHKS and CDR2 YYEKEE (reference sequence). J was trimmed by 3 bases and V by 1 base; bases with no gene match: 5. The CDR3 spans 15 residues. In DNA form, the CDR3 reads TGTGCCAGCAGCTTGTTAACAGGGGGCTACTACGAGCAGTACTTC. This translates into CASSLLTGGYYEQYF.

The rearrangement links TRBV5-1 to TRBJ1-1; D perhaps matches TRBD1 (5 bases). Germline-derived CDR1 and CDR2 are SGHRS and YFSETQ. The CDR3 has 15 residues. V lost 8 bases and J 1 base, leaving 18 bases between the germline ends. The chain's CDR3 is CASGLGGTPNTEAFF. In nucleotides, the CDR3 is TGCGCCAGTGGCCTTGGGGGGACCCCGAACACTGAAGCTTTCTTT.

The rearrangement links TRBV2 to TRBJ2-3; the D is unclear. The CDR3 covers 15 residues. V lost 1 base and J 2 bases, leaving 10 bases between the germline ends. Germline lookup yields CDR1 SNHLY and CDR2 FYNNEI. The CDR3 coding sequence is TGTGCCAGCAGTGAAGGTGGGCCCACCACAGATACGCAGTATTTT. Encoded protein: CASSEGGPTTDTQYF. Full variable domain (missing parts from reference TRBV2 and TRBJ2-3): EPEVTQTPSHQVTQMGQEVILRCVPISNHLYFYWYRQILGQKVEFLVSFYNNEISEKSEIFDDQFSVERPDGSNFTLKIRSTKLEDSAMYFCASSEGGPTTDTQYFGPGTRLTVL.

The genes are TRBV7-2 and TRBJ2-3, with D possibly being TRBD2 (5 bases). Deletions cut 6 bases from V and 1 base from J, with 14 bases between. The CDR3 covers 15 residues. Germline CDR1 is SGHTA and CDR2 is FQGNSA. The CDR3 sequence is CASRSIGRGTDTQYF. The CDR3 DNA is TGTGCCAGCAGATCCATAGGGCGGGGCACAGATACGCAGTATTTT.

This sequence joins TRBV4-2 and TRBJ2-7; 12 bases agree with TRBD2. Germline loops: CDR1 LGHNA, CDR2 YNFKEQ. Losses at the gene ends were 1 base for V and 0 bases for J; bases not matched to a gene: 4. CDR3 length equals 17 residues. The CDR3 DNA reads as TGTGCCAGCAGCCAAGGACTAGCGGGGGCCGGCTCCTACGAGCAGTACTTC. It encodes CASSQGLAGAGSYEQYF.

J is TRBJ2-1 and V is TRBV29-1; perhaps TRBD1 as D (5 bases). This CDR3 has 12 amino acids. Germline CDR1 reads SQVTM; CDR2 reads ANQGSEA. The V gene lost 4 bases and the J gene lost 6 bases, with 10 bases spanning the gap. The CDR3 DNA sequence: TGCAGCGTTGTTGCAGGGCGCAATGAGCAGTTCTTC. As protein: CSVVAGRNEQFF.

V is TRBV5-6 and J is TRBJ1-1, with D perhaps TRBD1 (6 bases). With 2 bases removed from V and 5 bases from J, the gap between germline ends came to 7 bases. The germline V gene has CDR1 SGHDT and CDR2 YYEEEE. The CDR3 contains 12 residues. CDR3 residues: CASSFRGTEAFF. In DNA, the CDR3 is TGTGCCAGCAGCTTTAGGGGGACTGAAGCTTTCTTT.